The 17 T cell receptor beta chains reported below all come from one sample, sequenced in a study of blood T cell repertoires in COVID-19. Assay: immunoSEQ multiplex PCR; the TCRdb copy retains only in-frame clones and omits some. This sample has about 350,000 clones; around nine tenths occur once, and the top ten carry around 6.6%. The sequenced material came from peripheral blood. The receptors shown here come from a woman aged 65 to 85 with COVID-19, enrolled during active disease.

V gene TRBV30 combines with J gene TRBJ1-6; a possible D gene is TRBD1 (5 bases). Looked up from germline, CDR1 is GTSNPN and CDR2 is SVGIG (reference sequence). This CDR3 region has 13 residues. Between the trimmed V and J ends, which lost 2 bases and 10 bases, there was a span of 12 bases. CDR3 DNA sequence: TGTGCCTGGAGTCGGGGGAGGGGATCACCCCTCCACTTT. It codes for CAWSRGRGSPLHF.

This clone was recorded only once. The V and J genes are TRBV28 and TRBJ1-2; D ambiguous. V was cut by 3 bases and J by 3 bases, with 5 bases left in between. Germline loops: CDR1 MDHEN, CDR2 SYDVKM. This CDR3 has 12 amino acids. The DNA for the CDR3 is TGTGCCAGCAGTTTGAGCGACTATGGCTACACCTTC. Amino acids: CASSLSDYGYTF.

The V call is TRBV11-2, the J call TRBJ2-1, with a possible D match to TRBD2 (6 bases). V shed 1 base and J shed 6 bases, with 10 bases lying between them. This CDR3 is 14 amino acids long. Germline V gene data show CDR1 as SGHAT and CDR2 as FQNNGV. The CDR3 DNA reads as TGTGCCAGCAGCTTAGGTCGGGGAGGCAATGAGCAGTTCTTC. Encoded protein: CASSLGRGGNEQFF.

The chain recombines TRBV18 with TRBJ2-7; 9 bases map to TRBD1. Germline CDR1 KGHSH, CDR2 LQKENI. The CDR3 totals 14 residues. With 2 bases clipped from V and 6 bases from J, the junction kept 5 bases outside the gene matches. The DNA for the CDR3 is TGTGCCAGCTCACCAGAGGGGACAGGGTCCGAGCAGTACTTC. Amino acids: CASSPEGTGSEQYF.

Here the CDR3 DNA reads TGTGCCAGCAGTTACGATCCGGGACTAGCGGGGGGTCAAGAGACCCAGTACTTC. This encodes CASSYDPGLAGGQETQYF. V gene TRBV6-2 or TRBV6-3 combines with J gene TRBJ2-5, with 15 nucleotides matching TRBD2. J gave up 2 bases and V 2 bases, and 6 bases lay outside the gene matches. The CDR3 contains 18 residues. Germline V CDR1 and CDR2: MNHEY, SVGEGT.

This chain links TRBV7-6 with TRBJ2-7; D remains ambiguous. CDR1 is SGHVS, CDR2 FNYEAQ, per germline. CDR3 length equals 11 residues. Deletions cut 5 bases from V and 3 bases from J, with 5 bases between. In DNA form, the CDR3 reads TGTGCCAGCAGCGTACTCTACGAGCAGTACTTC. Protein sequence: CASSVLYEQYF.

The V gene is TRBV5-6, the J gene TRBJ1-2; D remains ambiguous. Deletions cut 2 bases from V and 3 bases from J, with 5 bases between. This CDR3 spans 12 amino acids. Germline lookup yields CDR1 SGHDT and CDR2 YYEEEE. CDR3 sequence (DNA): TGTGCCAGCAGCTTTACTCACTATGGCTACACCTTC. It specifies CASSFTHYGYTF.

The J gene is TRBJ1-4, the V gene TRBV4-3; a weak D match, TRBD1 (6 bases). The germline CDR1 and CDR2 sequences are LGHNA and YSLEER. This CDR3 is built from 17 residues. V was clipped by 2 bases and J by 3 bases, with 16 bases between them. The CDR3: CASSQTLQGRSNEKLFF. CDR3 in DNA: TGCGCCAGCAGCCAAACTCTACAGGGCAGGTCTAATGAAAAACTGTTTTTT.

The CDR3 protein is CASSFSAGTANTEAFF. The CDR3 DNA is TGTGCCAGCTCTTTTTCCGCCGGGACAGCGAACACTGAAGCTTTCTTT. The chain has TRBV18 and TRBJ1-1, with 7 bases aligning to TRBD1. V lost 6 bases, J lost 1 base, and 11 bases stayed unmatched. The CDR3 extends over 16 amino acids. Germline CDR1 and CDR2: KGHSH and LQKENI.

In DNA, the CDR3 is TGTGCCAGTACTCTACAGGGGGCCGATCAGCCCCAGCATTTT. Encoded protein: CASTLQGADQPQHF. The chain uses TRBV19 and TRBJ1-5, with 9 bases matching TRBD1. After removal of 7 bases from V and 5 bases from J, the junction contained 6 bases not matched to a gene. This CDR3 has 14 residues. Germline CDR1 and CDR2: LNHDA and SQIVND (reference sequence). The full variable domain, completed using reference TRBV19 and TRBJ1-5, is DGGITQSPKYLFRKEGQNVTLSCEQNLNHDAMYWYRQDPGQGLRLIYYSQIVNDFQKGDIAEGYSVSREKKESFPLTVTSAQKNPTAFYLCASTLQGADQPQHFGDGTRLSIL.

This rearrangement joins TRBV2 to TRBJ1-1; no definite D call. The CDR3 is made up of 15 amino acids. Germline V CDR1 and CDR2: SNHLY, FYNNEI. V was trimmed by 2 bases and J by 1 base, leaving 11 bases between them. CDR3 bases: TGTGCCAGCAGTGAATTTGAGGGCTGGAACACTGAAGCTTTCTTT. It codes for CASSEFEGWNTEAFF.

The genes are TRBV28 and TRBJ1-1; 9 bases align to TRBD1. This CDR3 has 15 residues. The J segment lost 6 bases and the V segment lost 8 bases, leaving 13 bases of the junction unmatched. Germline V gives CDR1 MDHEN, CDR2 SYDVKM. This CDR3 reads CASPPSRDRVAEAFF. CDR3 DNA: TGTGCCAGCCCACCTTCCCGGGACAGGGTCGCTGAAGCTTTCTTT.

Written as DNA, the CDR3 is TGTGCCAGCAGCCAGACTTCCCTCGGGAGTGATACGCAGTATTTT. It is translated as CASSQTSLGSDTQYF. This chain joins TRBV11-3 and TRBJ2-3; TRBD2 might be the D (6 bases). V lost 5 bases and J 6 bases, leaving 18 bases between the germline ends. This CDR3 is built from 15 residues. Per germline, CDR1 SGHNT and CDR2 YENEEA.

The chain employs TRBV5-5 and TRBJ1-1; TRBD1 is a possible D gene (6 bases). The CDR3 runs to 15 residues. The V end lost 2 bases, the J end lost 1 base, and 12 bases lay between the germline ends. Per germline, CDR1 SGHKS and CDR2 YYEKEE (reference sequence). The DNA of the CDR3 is TGTGCCAGCAGCTTTCGGGGGGCTGGGAACACTGAAGCTTTCTTT. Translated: CASSFRGAGNTEAFF.

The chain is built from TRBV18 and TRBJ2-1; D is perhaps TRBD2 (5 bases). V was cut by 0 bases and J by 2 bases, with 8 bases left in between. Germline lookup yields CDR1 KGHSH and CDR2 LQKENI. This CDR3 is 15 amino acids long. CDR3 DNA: TGTGCCAGCTCACCACCCCGGGGAACCTACAATGAGCAGTTCTTC. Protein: CASSPPRGTYNEQFF.

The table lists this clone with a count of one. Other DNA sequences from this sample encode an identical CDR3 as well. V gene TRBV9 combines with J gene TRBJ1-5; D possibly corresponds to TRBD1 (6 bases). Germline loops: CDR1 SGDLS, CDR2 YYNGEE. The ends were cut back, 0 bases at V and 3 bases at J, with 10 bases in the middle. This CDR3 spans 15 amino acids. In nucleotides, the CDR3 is TGTGCCAGCAGCGTAGGGCAGGGGACCAATCAGCCCCAGCATTTT. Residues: CASSVGQGTNQPQHF.

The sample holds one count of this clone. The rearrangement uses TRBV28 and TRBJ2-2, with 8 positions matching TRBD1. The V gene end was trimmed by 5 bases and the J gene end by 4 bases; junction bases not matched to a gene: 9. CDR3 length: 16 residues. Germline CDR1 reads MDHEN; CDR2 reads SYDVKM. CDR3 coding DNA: TGTGCCAGCAGTCCTCGGGACAGGAGAAGCACCGGGGAGCTGTTTTTT. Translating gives CASSPRDRRSTGELFF.